This record looks at one T cell receptor (beta chain) sequence and its context. The target antigen is unknown. Its ends do not fully match the called genes, so a read error is possible. The sample originates from a study of post-analysis software for immune sequencing data. The wider study: Progressive-relapsing, secondary progressive and relapsing-remitting multiple sclerosis were among the disease courses included. Findings and caveats of the study: Patients showed TRBV5-6, TRBV5-1 and TRBV20-1 among a few TRBV segments more frequent than in controls.

The CDR3 extends over 14 amino acids. Germline CDR1 DFQATT, CDR2 SNEGSKA (reference sequence). Unique molecular identifiers had been added to the TCR beta cDNA libraries. It was from approximately 0.91 to 9.4 million T cells that approximately 500,000 cDNA molecules came. From the PCR reads, TCRdb called clonotypes with MiXCR, one entry per CDR3 protein. The sample shows 650,000 to 850,000 distinct CDR3 sequences, around 46% of them seen only once. This clonotype originated in a girl aged 5-17 years with multiple sclerosis. The sequencing sample was made of blood. The gene calls are TRBV20-1 and TRBJ2-3, with D possibly called TRBD1 or TRBD2 (5 bases each). As DNA, the CDR3 is TGCAGTGCTTGCCGGGACCGCCGGGCAGATACGCAGGATTTT. As protein: CSACRDRRADTQDF.